This T cell receptor (beta chain) comes out of a study of T cells in Graves' hyperthyroidism and ophthalmopathy. About this clonotype itself: One end of the junction fails to match germline, which may point to a read error.

The CDR3 regions of TCR beta were amplified from RNA transcripts. Primed by the HTBI set, a first-round RT-PCR was run on the TCR CDR3. TCRdb processed the multiplex PCR reads anew with MiXCR; each CDR3 protein has one entry. The table lists 40,000 to 65,000 distinct CDR3 sequences, roughly 50% of them singletons, with just over 9% in the top ten. This receptor was obtained from a woman aged 45-59 years with Graves' ophthalmopathy. Sequenced input: blood.

The CDR3: CASSQDPGGADTQYF. In nucleotides, the CDR3 is TGCGCCAGCAGCCAAGATCCAGGGGGGGCAGATACGCAGTATTTT. The genes are TRBV7-3 and TRBJ2-3; D possibly uses TRBD1 or TRBD2 (7 bases each). Germline V lookup: CDR1 SGHTA, CDR2 FQGTGA. The CDR3 runs 15 residues.